These 14 T cell receptor beta chains were sequenced from one sample in a study of T-cell reconstitution after alpha-beta-depleted transplantation in children. Unique molecular identifiers were used to barcode this TCRbeta library. TCRdb reprocessed the PCR reads with MiXCR, giving one entry per CDR3 protein. The sample records 60,000 to 85,000 distinct CDR3 sequences, around 18% being singletons. The specimen comprised PBMCs, mostly from graft donor cells, sampled 360 days after TCRalphabeta/CD19-depleted stem cell transplant. The receptors stem from a male patient aged 2-15 years who had a stem cell transplant for acute lymphoblastic leukemia, so the T cells may come from the graft donor.

About this clonotype itself: At one end, the junction sequence differs from germline, possibly due to a read error. This sequence joins TRBV4-1 and TRBJ1-2, with D possibly matching TRBD1 (6 bases). The CDR3 is 15 residues long. CDR1 is MGHRA and CDR2 is YSYEKL in the germline V gene. The CDR3 spells CASNQERGSNYGYTF. Here the CDR3 DNA reads TGCGCCAGCAACCAAGAGAGGGGGTCTAACTATGGCTACACCTTC.

This clonotype was observed a handful of times. This chain joins TRBV20-1 and TRBJ2-3; 9 nucleotides match TRBD2. The CDR3 sequence is 17 residues long. CDR1 is DFQATT and CDR2 is SNEGSKA in the germline V gene (reference sequence). Germline trimming cut 4 bases from V and 0 bases from J; bases unmatched to any gene: 11. The CDR3 region is CSATGLAFPSSTDTQYF. Written as DNA, the CDR3 is TGCAGTGCTACGGGACTAGCCTTTCCCTCTAGCACAGATACGCAGTATTTT.

CDR3 nucleotides: TGTGCCACCAGTGGGAGGGGGCCAGGGCTCAATGAGCAGTTCTTC. This encodes CATSGRGPGLNEQFF. The chain is built from TRBV24-1 and TRBJ2-1; possibly TRBD1 for D (7 bases). This CDR3 comprises 15 residues. The V and J ends lost 5 bases and 6 bases respectively, with 16 bases between them. Germline V gene sequence: CDR1 KGHDR, CDR2 SFDVKD.

The chain links TRBV28 to TRBJ2-3; 9 nucleotides align to TRBD1. The CDR3 loop spans 15 amino acids. Germline-derived CDR1 and CDR2 are MDHEN and SYDVKM. With V trimmed by 4 bases and J by 0 bases, 2 bases remained unmatched. CDR3 amino acids: CASSSGQGSTDTQYF. The CDR3 coding sequence is TGTGCCAGCAGTTCAGGACAGGGGAGCACAGATACGCAGTATTTT.

J is TRBJ1-2 and V is TRBV6-5; no definite D call. The V end was cut by 1 base, the J end by 4 bases, with 22 bases between. Per the germline V gene, CDR1 is MNHEY and CDR2 is SVGAGI. This CDR3 contains 18 residues. CDR3 nucleotides: TGTGCCAGCAGTTACTTCGGGTCCGACCCTATATACGGCTATGGCTACACCTTC. Residues: CASSYFGSDPIYGYGYTF.

This clonotype turned up a few times. The chain carries TRBV9 and TRBJ2-2; D is ambiguous. V lost 4 bases to trimming and J lost 4 bases, with 11 bases between them. Germline V gene lookup returns CDR1 SGDLS and CDR2 YYNGEE. This CDR3 contains 14 residues. The CDR3: CASSSPPSTGELFF. CDR3 coding DNA: TGTGCCAGCAGCTCCCCCCCAAGCACCGGGGAGCTGTTTTTT.

This clonotype was counted many times. The rearrangement links TRBV21-1 to TRBJ2-5; the table's D call, TRBD1, has no DNA check behind it. TRBV21-1 has pseudogene status. This CDR3 contains 17 residues. The CDR3 is CASSKVGAGGPQETQYF. CDR3 DNA sequence: TGTGCCAGCAGCAAAGTAGGAGCAGGGGGACCCCAAGAGACCCAGTACTTC.

This clonotype was recorded many times. The rearrangement uses TRBV29-1 and TRBJ2-2; D remains ambiguous. CDR1 SQVTM and CDR2 ANQGSEA come from the germline V gene. The CDR3 extends over 15 amino acids. The V gene lost 5 bases and the J gene lost 7 bases, with 20 bases spanning the gap. CDR3 bases: TGCAGCGTTCCCTCTCCGGGCCACCTAAACGGGGAGCTGTTTTTT. Translation: CSVPSPGHLNGELFF.

The chain employs TRBV19 and TRBJ2-3, with D maybe TRBD1 (5 bases). CDR1 and CDR2 from the germline V gene are LNHDA and SQIVND (reference sequence). This CDR3 has 12 amino acids. The V and J ends lost 5 bases and 7 bases respectively, with 10 bases between them. The CDR3 nucleotides are TGTGCCAGTAGTGCCCAGGGAAATACGCAGTATTTT. Amino acids: CASSAQGNTQYF.

In this sample, this clonotype turned up many times. The chain joins TRBV6-5 to TRBJ1-2; possibly TRBD1 for D (6 bases). CDR1 is MNHEY, CDR2 SVGAGI, per germline. Deletions cut 5 bases from V and 3 bases from J, with 10 bases between. The CDR3 consists of 13 residues. The CDR3 here is CASSRDTYYGYTF. DNA for the CDR3: TGTGCCAGCAGTAGGGACACCTACTATGGCTACACCTTC.

This clonotype was counted between two and nine times. The chain couples TRBV20-1 to TRBJ2-5; 8 nucleotides agree with TRBD1. The CDR3 is 14 amino acids. CDR1 and CDR2 from the germline V gene are DFQATT and SNEGSKA (reference sequence). Losses at the gene ends were 4 bases for V and 5 bases for J; bases not matched to a gene: 9. Written as DNA, the CDR3 is TGCAGTGCTACTGGGACAGGAGGAACGGAGACCCAGTACTTC. Translating gives CSATGTGGTETQYF.

V gene TRBV18 combines with J gene TRBJ2-1; D uncertain. V gave up 3 bases and J gave up 5 bases, with 8 bases separating them. Germline V gene sequence: CDR1 KGHSH, CDR2 LQKENI. The length of the CDR3 is 13 residues. The CDR3 region is CASSPRRDNEQFF. The CDR3 region has the DNA TGTGCCAGCTCACCGCGACGAGACAATGAGCAGTTCTTC.

There are a few counts of this clonotype. The CDR3 region is CASSLGGRADTQYF. CDR3 DNA: TGTGCCAGCAGTTTAGGAGGGAGGGCAGATACGCAGTATTTT. This chain links TRBV12-3 or TRBV12-4 with TRBJ2-3; 7 nucleotides agree with TRBD2. CDR3 length equals 14 residues. The V gene end was trimmed by 1 base and the J gene end by 4 bases; junction bases not matched to a gene: 2.

This clonotype was found a few times. This chain uses TRBV5-6 with TRBJ1-1; a weak D match, TRBD1 (6 bases). The CDR3 is made up of 14 amino acids. Trimming cost V 2 bases and J 4 bases, with 12 bases left between them. Per the germline V gene, CDR1 is SGHDT and CDR2 is YYEEEE. For the CDR3, the DNA is TGTGCCAGCAGCTTTAGGGGGGGCGCCACTGAAGCTTTCTTT. It yields the protein CASSFRGGATEAFF. The entire variable domain, with the rest obtained from reference TRBV5-6 and TRBJ1-1, is as follows: DAGVTQSPTHLIKTRGQQVTLRCSPKSGHDTVSWYQQALGQGPQFIFQYYEEEERQRGNFPDRFSGHQFPNYSSELNVNALLLGDSALYLCASSFRGGATEAFFGQGTRLTVV.